This TCR beta chain was sequenced for a study of Graves' ophthalmopathy and Graves' hyperthyroidism. Study conclusions and caveats: Discrimination between ophthalmopathy and stable hyperthyroidism by a 13-signature model showed 87.88% sensitivity and almost 83% specificity.

This clonotype has ten or more counts. Its antigen is currently unknown. Amplification from RNA transcripts yielded the TCR beta CDR3 regions. First-round RT-PCR used HTBI primers; second-round multiplex PCR followed. TCRdb analysed the multiplex PCR reads with MiXCR anew, one entry per CDR3 protein. The table records 300,000 to 400,000 distinct CDR3 sequences, roughly a sixth of them present only once. If no ophthalmopathy appeared within 18 months of follow-up, hyperthyroidism was termed stable. The authors diagnosed from clinical symptoms, serum thyroxine, TRAb, thyroid ultrasound and orbital computed tomography. Germline loops: CDR1 LNHNV, CDR2 YYDKDF (reference sequence). The CDR3 covers 14 residues. V was pared by 3 bases and J by 5 bases, with 6 bases of the junction left unmatched.

The sequenced material came from peripheral blood. This sequence joins TRBV15 and TRBJ2-5; 7 nucleotides align to TRBD2. The TCR was taken from an adult woman with stable Graves' hyperthyroidism. The CDR3 is CATSRDTSDETQYF. CDR3 coding DNA: TGTGCCACCAGCAGGGATACTAGCGATGAGACCCAGTACTTC.